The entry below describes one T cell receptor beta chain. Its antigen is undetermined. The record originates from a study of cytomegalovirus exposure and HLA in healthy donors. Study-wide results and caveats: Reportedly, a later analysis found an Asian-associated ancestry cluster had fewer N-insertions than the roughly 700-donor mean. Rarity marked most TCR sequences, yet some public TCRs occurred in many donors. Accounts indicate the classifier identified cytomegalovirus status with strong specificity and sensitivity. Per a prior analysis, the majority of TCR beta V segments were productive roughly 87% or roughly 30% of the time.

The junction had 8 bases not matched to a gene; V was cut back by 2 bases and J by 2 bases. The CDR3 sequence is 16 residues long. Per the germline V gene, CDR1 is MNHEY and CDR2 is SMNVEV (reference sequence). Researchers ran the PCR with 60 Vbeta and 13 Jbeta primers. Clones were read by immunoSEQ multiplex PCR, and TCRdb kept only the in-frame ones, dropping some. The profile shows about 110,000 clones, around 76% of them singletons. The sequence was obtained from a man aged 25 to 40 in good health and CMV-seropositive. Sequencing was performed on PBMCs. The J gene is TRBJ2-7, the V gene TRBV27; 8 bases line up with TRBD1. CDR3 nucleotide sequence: TGTGCCAGCAGTTTACTCGACAGGGGTGGAACCTACGAGCAGTACTTC. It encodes CASSLLDRGGTYEQYF.